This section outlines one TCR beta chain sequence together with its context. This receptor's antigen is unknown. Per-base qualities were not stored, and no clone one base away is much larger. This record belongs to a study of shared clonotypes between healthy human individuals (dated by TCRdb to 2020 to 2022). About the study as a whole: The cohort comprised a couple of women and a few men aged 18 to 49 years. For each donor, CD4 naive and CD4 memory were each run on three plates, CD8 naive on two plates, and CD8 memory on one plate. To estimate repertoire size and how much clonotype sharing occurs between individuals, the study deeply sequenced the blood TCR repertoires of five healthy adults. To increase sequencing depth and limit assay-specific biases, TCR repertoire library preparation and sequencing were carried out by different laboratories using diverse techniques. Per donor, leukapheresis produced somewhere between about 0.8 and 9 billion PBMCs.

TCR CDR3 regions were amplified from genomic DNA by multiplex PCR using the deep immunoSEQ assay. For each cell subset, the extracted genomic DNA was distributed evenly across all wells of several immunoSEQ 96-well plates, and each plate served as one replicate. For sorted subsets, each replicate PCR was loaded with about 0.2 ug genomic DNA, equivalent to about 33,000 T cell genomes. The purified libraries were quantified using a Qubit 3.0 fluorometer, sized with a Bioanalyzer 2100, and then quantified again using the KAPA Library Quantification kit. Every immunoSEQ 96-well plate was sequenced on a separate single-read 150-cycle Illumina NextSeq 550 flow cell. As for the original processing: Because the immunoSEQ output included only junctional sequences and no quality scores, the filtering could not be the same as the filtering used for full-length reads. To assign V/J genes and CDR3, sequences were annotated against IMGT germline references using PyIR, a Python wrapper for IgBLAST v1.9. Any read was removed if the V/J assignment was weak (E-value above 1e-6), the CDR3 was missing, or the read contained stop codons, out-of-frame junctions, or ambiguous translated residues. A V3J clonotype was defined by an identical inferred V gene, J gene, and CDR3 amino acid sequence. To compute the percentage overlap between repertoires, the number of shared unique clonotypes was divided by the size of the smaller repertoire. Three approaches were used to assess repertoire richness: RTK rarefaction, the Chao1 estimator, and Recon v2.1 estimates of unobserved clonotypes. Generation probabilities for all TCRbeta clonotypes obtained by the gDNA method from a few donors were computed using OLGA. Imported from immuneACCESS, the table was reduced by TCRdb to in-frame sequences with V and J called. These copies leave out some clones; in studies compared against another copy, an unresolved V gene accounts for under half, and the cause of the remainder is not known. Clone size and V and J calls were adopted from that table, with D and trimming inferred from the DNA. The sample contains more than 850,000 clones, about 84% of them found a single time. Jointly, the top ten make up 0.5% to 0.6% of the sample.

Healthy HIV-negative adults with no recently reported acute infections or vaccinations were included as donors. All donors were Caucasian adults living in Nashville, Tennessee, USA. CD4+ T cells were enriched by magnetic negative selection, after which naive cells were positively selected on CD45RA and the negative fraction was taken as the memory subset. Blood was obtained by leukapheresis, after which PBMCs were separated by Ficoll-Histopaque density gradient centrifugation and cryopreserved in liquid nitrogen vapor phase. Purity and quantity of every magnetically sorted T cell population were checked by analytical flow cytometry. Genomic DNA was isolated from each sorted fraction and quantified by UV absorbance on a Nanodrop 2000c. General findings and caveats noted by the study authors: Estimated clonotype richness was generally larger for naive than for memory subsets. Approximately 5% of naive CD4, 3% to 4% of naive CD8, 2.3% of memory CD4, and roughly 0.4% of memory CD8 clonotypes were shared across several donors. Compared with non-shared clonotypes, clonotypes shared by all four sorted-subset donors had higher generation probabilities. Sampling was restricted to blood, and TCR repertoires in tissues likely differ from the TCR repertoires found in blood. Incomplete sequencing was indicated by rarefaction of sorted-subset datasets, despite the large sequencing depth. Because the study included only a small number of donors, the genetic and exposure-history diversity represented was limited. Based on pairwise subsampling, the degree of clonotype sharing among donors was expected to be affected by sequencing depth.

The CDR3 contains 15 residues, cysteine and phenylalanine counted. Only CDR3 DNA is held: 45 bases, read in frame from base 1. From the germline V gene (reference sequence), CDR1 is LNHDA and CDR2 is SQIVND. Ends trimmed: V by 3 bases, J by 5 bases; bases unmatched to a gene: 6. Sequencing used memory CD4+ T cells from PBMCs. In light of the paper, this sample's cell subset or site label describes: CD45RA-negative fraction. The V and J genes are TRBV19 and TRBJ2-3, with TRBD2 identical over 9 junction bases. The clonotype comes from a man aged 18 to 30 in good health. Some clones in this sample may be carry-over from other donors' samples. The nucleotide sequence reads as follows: TGTGCCAGTAGTATGGTAGCGGGAGATCTAGATACGCAGTATTTT. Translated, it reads CASSMVAGDLDTQYF.